The source of this TCR beta chain is a study of CD8 T cells in Susac syndrome. Healthy donors acted as controls, with matching for age and sex. The authors negatively isolated CD8+ and CD4+ T cells and FACS-enriched TEMRA cells. When the RNA was reverse transcribed, random hexamers were used with an input of roughly 0.45 to 1 ug. An immunoSEQ multiplex PCR amplified TCR beta CDR3 over 54 Vbeta and 13 Jbeta. TCRdb reanalysed the immunoSEQ multiplex PCR reads using MiXCR and keeps one entry per CDR3 protein. The sample shows around 50,000 distinct CDR3 sequences, 90% to 95% of them seen only once. V lost 2 bases, J lost 8 bases, and 20 bases lay in between. Germline values: CDR1 SGDLS, CDR2 YYNGEE. This CDR3 spans 16 amino acids.

The sequenced material came from CD8+ T cells from PBMCs. This receptor was taken from a human donor in good health. The V gene is TRBV9, the J gene TRBJ1-3; perhaps TRBD1 as D (5 bases). This CDR3 is CASSVPLAGRGDTIYF. CDR3 coding DNA: TGTGCCAGCAGCGTCCCCCTGGCAGGGCGCGGAGACACCATATATTTT.